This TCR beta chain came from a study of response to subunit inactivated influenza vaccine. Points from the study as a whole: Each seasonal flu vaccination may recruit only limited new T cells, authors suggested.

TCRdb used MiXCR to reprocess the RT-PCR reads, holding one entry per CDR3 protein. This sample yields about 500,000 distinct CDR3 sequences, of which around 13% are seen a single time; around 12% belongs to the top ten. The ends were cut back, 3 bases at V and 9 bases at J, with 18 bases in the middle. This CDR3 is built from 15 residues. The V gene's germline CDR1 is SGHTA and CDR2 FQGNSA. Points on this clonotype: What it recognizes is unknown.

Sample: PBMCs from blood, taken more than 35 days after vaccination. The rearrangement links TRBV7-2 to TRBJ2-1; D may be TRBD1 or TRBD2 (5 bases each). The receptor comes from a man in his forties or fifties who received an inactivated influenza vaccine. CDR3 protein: CASSLGLAGSGEQFF. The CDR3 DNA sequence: TGTGCCAGCAGCTTGGGGCTAGCAGGGTCGGGTGAGCAGTTCTTC.